This T cell receptor beta chain was obtained from a study of preoperative IRX-2 immunotherapy in early breast cancer. This CDR3 has 15 residues. V gave up 5 bases and J gave up 4 bases, with 17 bases separating them. Germline assignment: CDR1 MDHEN and CDR2 SYDVKM. Some clones are missing from TCRdb's copy, which holds only in-frame ones; the method was immunoSEQ multiplex PCR. Among about 98,000 clones listed, roughly 88% were seen once. Treatment specified: preoperative locoregional IRX-2 cytokine immunotherapy. Samples came from a phase Ib trial of preoperative locoregional IRX-2 cytokine immunotherapy.

Sample: tumor tissue, taken after IRX-2 immunotherapy. This TCR was sampled from a human donor with breast cancer. The J gene is TRBJ2-5, the V gene TRBV28; D is perhaps TRBD1 or TRBD2 (6 bases each). The CDR3: CASSLSRKGGETQYF. CDR3 coding DNA: TGTGCCAGCAGTCTCTCTAGAAAGGGGGGAGAGACCCAGTACTTC.